This TCR beta chain was sequenced in a study of blood T cell repertoires in COVID-19. V gave up 4 bases and J gave up 5 bases; unmatched junction bases: 9. The CDR3 covers 17 residues. Per the germline V gene, CDR1 is PRHDT and CDR2 is FYEKMQ (reference sequence). Assay used: immunoSEQ multiplex PCR; TCRdb lists only in-frame clones, some missing. The data hold 100,000 to 150,000 clones, with about 88% observed a single time. This clonotype was sampled from a man aged 60 to 69 with COVID-19, enrolled during active disease. The J gene is TRBJ2-1, the V gene TRBV13, with 12 bases identical to TRBD1. Sequenced input: peripheral blood. CDR3: CASSSSGQGAFNNEQFF. The CDR3 DNA is TGTGCCAGCAGCTCCTCGGGACAGGGGGCATTCAACAATGAGCAGTTCTTC.